This T cell receptor beta chain was observed in a study of OX40 agonist ivuxolimab in advanced cancers. The overall study: Patients in the trial were receiving intravenous ivuxolimab every 2 weeks, at doses of 0.01 to 10 mg/kg. Study-wide findings and caveats: Those patients achieving a partial response at 0.1-3.0 mg/kg showed among the lowest clonal expansion.

CDR1 and CDR2 (germline): SGHDT, YYEEEE. V shed 3 bases, J shed 5 bases, and the junction held 5 bases outside the gene matches. The CDR3 sequence is 14 residues long. The method was immunoSEQ multiplex PCR; TCRdb's version includes in-frame clones alone and lacks a portion of them. The profile shows roughly 50,000 clones, 88% of them singletons. Sampling times: baseline, cycle 4 day 1, cycle 7 day 1. With respect to this clone: As yet, its antigen is unknown.

The specimen was CD4+ or CD8+ T cells sorted from blood, collected in a trial of the OX40 agonist ivuxolimab. The source of this sequence is an adult with an advanced solid tumor such as melanoma, head and neck, liver or kidney cancer. The chain employs TRBV5-6 and TRBJ2-7; 10 positions match TRBD1. CDR3 nucleotide sequence: TGTGCCAGCAGCTCCCGGGACAGGGGCCACGAGCAGTACGTC. It codes for CASSSRDRGHEQYV.